The clone carrying this TCR beta chain was seen ten or more times. Its antigen is not known. The data stem from a study of T cells after yellow fever vaccination. Study-level points and caveats: Clones from primary vaccination mostly reappeared after the booster (around 96% CD4, under 90% CD8).

Making TCR cDNA involved 5'RACE template switching, which added UMIs and a universal primer site. Each CDR3 protein gets one entry after TCRdb re-called the 5' RACE reads with MiXCR. This table holds a few hundred thousand distinct CDR3 sequences, around 8.1% found once. CDR1 and CDR2 (germline): SGHTA, FQGNSA. This CDR3 has 14 residues. The V end lost 6 bases, the J end lost 3 bases, and 12 bases lay between the germline ends. This specimen was PBMCs, taken approximately 47 days after the first yellow fever vaccination. The TCR was taken from a man aged 18-30 years who received the YFV17D yellow fever vaccine. This chain connects TRBV7-2 to TRBJ2-1; D is perhaps TRBD2 (6 bases). CDR3 protein: CASRGRGYYNEQFF. The CDR3 DNA reads TGTGCCAGCAGGGGGCGGGGCTACTACAATGAGCAGTTCTTC.